This T cell receptor (beta chain) appears in the sequencing data of a study of T cells in Graves' hyperthyroidism and ophthalmopathy. Across the whole study: At the time of initial diagnosis and before any treatment, peripheral blood was collected.

Amplified TCR beta CDR3 regions came from RNA transcripts. Carried out on the TCR CDR3, a first-round RT-PCR used the HTBI primer set. TCRdb recomputed calls from the multiplex PCR reads with MiXCR, one row per CDR3 protein. This table holds about 480,000 distinct CDR3 sequences, about 15% found once. The CDR3 is 14 amino acids. Per the germline V gene, CDR1 is SGDLS and CDR2 is YYNGEE. The V gene lost 0 bases and the J gene lost 1 base, with 5 bases spanning the gap. Study findings and constraints: Most clonotypes that expanded in the thyroid above 0.001 also showed up in blood.

Comment on this clonotype: Its specificity is not known.

Calling Graves' hyperthyroidism stable meant ophthalmopathy did not progress within 18 months. The sequencing sample was made of blood. The V call is TRBV9, the J call TRBJ2-1; D gene uncertain. The clonotype was recovered from a young woman with Graves' hyperthyroidism. As DNA, the CDR3 is TGTGCCAGCAGCGTAGAGTTATCCTACAATGAGCAGTTCTTC. Translating it yields CASSVELSYNEQFF.